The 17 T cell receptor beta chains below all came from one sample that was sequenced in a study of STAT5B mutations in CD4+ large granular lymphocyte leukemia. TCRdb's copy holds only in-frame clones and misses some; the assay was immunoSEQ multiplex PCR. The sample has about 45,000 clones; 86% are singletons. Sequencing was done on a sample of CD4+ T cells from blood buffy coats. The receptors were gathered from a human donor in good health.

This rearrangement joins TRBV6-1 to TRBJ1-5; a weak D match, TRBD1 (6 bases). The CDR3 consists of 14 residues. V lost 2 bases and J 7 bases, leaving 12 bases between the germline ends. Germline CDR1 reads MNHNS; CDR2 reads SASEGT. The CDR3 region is CASSEIRGWQPQHF. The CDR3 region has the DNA TGTGCCAGCAGTGAAATCAGGGGCTGGCAGCCCCAGCATTTT.

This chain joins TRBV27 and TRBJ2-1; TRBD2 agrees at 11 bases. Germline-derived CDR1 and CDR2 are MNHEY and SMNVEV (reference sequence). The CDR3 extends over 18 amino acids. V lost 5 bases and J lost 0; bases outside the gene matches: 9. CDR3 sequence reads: CASSPPFLAGGSYNEQFF. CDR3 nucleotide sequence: TGTGCCAGCAGTCCACCTTTCCTAGCGGGAGGCTCCTACAATGAGCAGTTCTTC.

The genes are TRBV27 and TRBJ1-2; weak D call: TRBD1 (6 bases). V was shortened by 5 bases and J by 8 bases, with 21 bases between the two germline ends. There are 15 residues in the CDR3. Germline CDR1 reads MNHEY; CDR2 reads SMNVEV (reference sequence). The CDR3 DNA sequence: TGTGCCAGCAGTCCCCTGACAGGCCGGCTCGGGGGCTACACCTTC. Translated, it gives CASSPLTGRLGGYTF.

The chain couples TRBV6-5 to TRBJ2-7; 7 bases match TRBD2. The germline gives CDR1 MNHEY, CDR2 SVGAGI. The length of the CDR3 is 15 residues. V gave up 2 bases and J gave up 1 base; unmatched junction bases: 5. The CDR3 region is CASSYASGGSYEQYF. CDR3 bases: TGTGCCAGCAGTTACGCTAGCGGAGGGTCCTACGAGCAGTACTTC.

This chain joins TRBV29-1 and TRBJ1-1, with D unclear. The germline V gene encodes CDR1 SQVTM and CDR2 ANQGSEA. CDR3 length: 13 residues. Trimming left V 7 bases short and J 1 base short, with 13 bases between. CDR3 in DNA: TGCAGCGGTGGCCGGGAGGCGAACACTGAAGCTTTCTTT. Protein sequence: CSGGREANTEAFF. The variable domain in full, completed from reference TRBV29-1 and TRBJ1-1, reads SAVISQKPSRDICQRGTSLTIQCQVDSQVTMMFWYRQQPGQSLTLIATANQGSEATYESGFVIDKFPISRPNLTFSTLTVSNMSPEDSSIYLCSGGREANTEAFFGQGTRLTVV.

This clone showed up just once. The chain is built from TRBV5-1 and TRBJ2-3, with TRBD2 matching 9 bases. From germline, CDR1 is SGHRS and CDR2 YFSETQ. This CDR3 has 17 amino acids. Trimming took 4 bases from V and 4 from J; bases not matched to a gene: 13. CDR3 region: CASSAGSAGGIADTQYF. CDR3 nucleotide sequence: TGCGCCAGCAGCGCGGGGTCCGCGGGAGGGATAGCAGATACGCAGTATTTT.

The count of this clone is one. The CDR3 protein is CASSPRPGKHNEQFF. The CDR3 bases are TGCGCCAGCAGCCCTCGACCGGGAAAACACAATGAGCAGTTCTTC. The V and J genes are TRBV4-1 and TRBJ2-1; maybe TRBD2 (5 bases). Germline values: CDR1 MGHRA, CDR2 YSYEKL. There are 15 residues in the CDR3. The ends were cut back, 4 bases at V and 5 bases at J, with 15 bases in the middle.

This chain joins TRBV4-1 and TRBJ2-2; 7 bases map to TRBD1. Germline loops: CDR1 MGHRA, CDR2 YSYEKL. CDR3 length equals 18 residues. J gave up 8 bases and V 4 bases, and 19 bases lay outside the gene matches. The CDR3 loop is CASSLQSRDSRDLGELFF. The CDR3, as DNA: TGCGCCAGCAGCCTCCAATCGAGGGACAGTAGGGATTTGGGGGAGCTGTTTTTT.

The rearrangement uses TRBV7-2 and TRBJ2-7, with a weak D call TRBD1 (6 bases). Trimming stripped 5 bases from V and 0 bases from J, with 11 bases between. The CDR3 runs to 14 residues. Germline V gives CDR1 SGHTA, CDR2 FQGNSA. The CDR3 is CASSLGTFSYEQYF. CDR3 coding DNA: TGTGCCAGCAGCCTCGGGACATTCTCCTACGAGCAGTACTTC.

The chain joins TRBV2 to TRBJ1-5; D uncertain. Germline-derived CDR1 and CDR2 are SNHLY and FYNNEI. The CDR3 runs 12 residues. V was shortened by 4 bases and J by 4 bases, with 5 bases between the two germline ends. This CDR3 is CASSAGNQPQHF. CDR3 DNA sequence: TGTGCCAGCAGTGCGGGAAATCAGCCCCAGCATTTT.

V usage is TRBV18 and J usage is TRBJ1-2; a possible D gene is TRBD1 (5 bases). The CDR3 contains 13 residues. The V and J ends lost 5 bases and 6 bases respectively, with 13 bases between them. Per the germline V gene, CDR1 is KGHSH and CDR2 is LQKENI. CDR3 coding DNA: TGTGCCAGCTCAAGGGGCGAGCAAGATGGCTACACCTTC. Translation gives CASSRGEQDGYTF. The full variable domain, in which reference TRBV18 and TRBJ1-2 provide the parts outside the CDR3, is NAGVMQNPRHLVRRRGQEARLRCSPMKGHSHVYWYRQLPEEGLKFMVYLQKENIIDESGMPKERFSAEFPKEGPSILRIQQVVRGDSAAYFCASSRGEQDGYTFGSGTRLTVV.

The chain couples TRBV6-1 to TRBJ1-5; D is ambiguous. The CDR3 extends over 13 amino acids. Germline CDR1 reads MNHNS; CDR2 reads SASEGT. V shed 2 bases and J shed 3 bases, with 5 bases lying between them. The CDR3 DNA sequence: TGTGCCAGCAGTGAACAGGTCAATCAGCCCCAGCATTTT. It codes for CASSEQVNQPQHF.

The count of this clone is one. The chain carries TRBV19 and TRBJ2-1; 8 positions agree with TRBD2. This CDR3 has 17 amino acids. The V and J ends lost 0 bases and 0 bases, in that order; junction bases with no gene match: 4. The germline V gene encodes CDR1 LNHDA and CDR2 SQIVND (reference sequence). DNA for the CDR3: TGTGCCAGTAGTATAGAGGGCGGGAGGAACTCCTACAATGAGCAGTTCTTC. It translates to CASSIEGGRNSYNEQFF.

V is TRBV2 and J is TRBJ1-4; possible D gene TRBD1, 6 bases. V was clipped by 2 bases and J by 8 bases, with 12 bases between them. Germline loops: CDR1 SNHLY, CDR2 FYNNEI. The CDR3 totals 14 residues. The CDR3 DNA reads TGTGCCAGCAGTGAAAGGCAGGGGCTCGAAAAACTGTTTTTT. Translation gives CASSERQGLEKLFF.

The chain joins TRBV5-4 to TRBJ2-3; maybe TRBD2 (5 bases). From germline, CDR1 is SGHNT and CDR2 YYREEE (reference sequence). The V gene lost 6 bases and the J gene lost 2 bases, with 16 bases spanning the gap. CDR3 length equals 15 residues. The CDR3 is CASTIGGPHTDTQYF. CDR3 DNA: TGTGCCAGCACCATCGGAGGTCCCCACACAGATACGCAGTATTTT. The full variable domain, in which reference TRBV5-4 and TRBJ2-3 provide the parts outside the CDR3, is ETGVTQSPTHLIKTRGQQVTLRCSSQSGHNTVSWYQQALGQGPQFIFQYYREEENGRGNFPPRFSGLQFPNYSSELNVNALELDDSALYLCASTIGGPHTDTQYFGPGTRLTVL.

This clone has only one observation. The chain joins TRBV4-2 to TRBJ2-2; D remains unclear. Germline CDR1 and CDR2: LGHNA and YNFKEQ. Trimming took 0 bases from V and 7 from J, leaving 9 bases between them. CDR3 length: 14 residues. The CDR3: CASSQDVASGELFF. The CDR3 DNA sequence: TGTGCCAGCAGCCAAGATGTGGCTAGCGGGGAGCTGTTTTTT.

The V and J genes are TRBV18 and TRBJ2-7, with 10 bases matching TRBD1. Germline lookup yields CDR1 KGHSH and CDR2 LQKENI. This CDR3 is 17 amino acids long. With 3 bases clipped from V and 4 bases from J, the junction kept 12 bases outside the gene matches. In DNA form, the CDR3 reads TGTGCCAGCTCACCCTCACGACAGGGGGCAGGGACGTACGAGCAGTACTTC. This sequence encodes CASSPSRQGAGTYEQYF.